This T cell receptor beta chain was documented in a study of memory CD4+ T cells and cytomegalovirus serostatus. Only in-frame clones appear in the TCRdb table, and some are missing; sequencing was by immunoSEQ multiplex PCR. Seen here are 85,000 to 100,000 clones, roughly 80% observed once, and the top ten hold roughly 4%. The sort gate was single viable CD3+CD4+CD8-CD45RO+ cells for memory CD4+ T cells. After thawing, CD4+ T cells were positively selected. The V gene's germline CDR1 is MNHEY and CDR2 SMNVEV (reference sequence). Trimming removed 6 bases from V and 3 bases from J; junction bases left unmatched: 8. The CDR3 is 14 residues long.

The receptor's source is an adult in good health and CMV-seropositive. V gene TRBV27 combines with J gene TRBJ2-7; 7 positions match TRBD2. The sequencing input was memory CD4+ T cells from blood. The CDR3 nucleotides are TGTGCCAGCAGCGGGACTACCGGCAACTACGAGCAGTACTTC. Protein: CASSGTTGNYEQYF.